There are a few counts of the clone carrying this TCR beta chain. Its antigen is unknown. The CDR3 covers 20 residues. From germline, CDR1 is MDHEN and CDR2 SYDVKM. The V and J ends lost 5 bases and 6 bases, in that order; junction bases with no gene match: 20. The data stem from a study of beta chain features in type 1 diabetes. Overall study findings and caveats: For Type 1 diabetes patients, all four CD4+ subsets carried TCRB CDR3s that were moderately but significantly shorter. Lower insertion and higher deletion counts appeared at VDJ junctions in type 1 diabetes patients.

Every bit of the isolated RNA underwent reverse transcription, so sequencing read expressed TCRB transcripts. Assay used: immunoSEQ multiplex PCR; TCRdb lists only in-frame clones, some missing. The data contain 55,000 to 85,000 clones, approximately 47% of them singletons. V is TRBV28 and J is TRBJ2-3; 13 positions agree with TRBD2. This clonotype was obtained from a man aged 25 to 40 with type 1 diabetes. The sample consisted of central memory CD4+ T cells from blood. CDR3 nucleotides: TGTGCCAGCAGTCCCCCCACGGACAGAGGACTAGCGGGGGTCGTTGATACGCAGTATTTT. This sequence encodes CASSPPTDRGLAGVVDTQYF.